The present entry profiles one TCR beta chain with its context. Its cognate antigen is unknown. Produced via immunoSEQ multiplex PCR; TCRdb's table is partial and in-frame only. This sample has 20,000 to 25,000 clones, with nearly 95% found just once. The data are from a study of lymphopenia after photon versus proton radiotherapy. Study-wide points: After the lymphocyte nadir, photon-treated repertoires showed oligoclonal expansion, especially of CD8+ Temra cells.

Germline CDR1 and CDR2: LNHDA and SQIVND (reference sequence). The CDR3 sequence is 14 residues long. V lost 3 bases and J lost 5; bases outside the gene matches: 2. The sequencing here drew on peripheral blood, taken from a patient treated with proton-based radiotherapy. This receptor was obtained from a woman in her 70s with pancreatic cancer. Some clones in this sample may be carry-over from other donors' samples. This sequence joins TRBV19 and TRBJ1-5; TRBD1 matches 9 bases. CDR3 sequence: CASSIWTGDQPQHF. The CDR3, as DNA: TGTGCCAGTAGTATTTGGACAGGGGATCAGCCCCAGCATTTT.